The 17 T cell receptor beta chains listed next were all sequenced from one sample in a study of PD-1 blockade in classical Hodgkin lymphoma. Each patient experienced a relapse that followed autologous stem cell transplantation, and brentuximab vedotin exposure varied. The assay was immunoSEQ multiplex PCR, and TCRdb's table has in-frame clones only and misses some. The sample has approximately 59,000 clones; around 90% are singletons. The sequences come from peripheral blood mononuclear cells (PBMCs), collected before the second cycle of nivolumab. The receptors were gathered from a human donor with classical Hodgkin lymphoma.

This rearrangement joins TRBV6-6 to TRBJ2-3; the D is unclear. The germline gives CDR1 MNHNY, CDR2 SVGAGI (reference sequence). V dropped 8 bases and J dropped 3 bases, with 6 bases sitting between them. The CDR3 is 11 amino acids. In DNA, the CDR3 is TGTGCCAGCGGTCAGACAGATACGCAGTATTTT. It translates to CASGQTDTQYF.

The chain has TRBV6-5 and TRBJ1-1; D might be TRBD1 (6 bases). V was clipped by 6 bases and J by 4 bases, with 12 bases between them. CDR1 MNHEY and CDR2 SVGAGI come from the germline V gene. The CDR3 totals 13 residues. CDR3 sequence (DNA): TGTGCCAGCAGCACACAGGGTTTCACTGAAGCTTTCTTT. This encodes CASSTQGFTEAFF.

This chain joins TRBV5-4 and TRBJ2-5; 8 bases align to TRBD1. V was clipped by 0 bases and J by 4 bases; unmatched bases: 5. Per germline, CDR1 SGHNT and CDR2 YYREEE (reference sequence). The CDR3 is made up of 15 amino acids. The CDR3 sequence is CASSLAGRGPETQYF. Written as DNA, the CDR3 is TGTGCCAGCAGCTTGGCGGGCAGGGGGCCAGAGACCCAGTACTTC. Supplemented by reference TRBV5-4 and TRBJ2-5, the full variable domain reads ETGVTQSPTHLIKTRGQQVTLRCSSQSGHNTVSWYQQALGQGPQFIFQYYREEENGRGNFPPRFSGLQFPNYSSELNVNALELDDSALYLCASSLAGRGPETQYFGPGTRLLVL.

V gene TRBV7-8 combines with J gene TRBJ2-7; D remains unclear. The germline CDR1 and CDR2 sequences are SGHVS and FQNEAQ. The CDR3 contains 11 residues. V gave up 5 bases and J gave up 2 bases, with 4 bases separating them. In DNA form, the CDR3 reads TGTGCCAGCAGCGGCACCTACGAGCAGTACTTC. Protein product: CASSGTYEQYF. Combining the CDR3 with reference TRBV7-8 and TRBJ2-7 gives the whole variable domain GAGVSQSPRYKVAKRGQDVALRCDPISGHVSLFWYQQALGQGPEFLTYFQNEAQLDKSGLPSDRFFAERPEGSVSTLKIQRTQQEDSAVYLCASSGTYEQYFGPGTRLTVT.

The chain joins TRBV30 to TRBJ2-1; D is unresolved. The germline V and J ends were trimmed by 1 base and 0 bases, with 13 bases remaining between them. Germline CDR1 is GTSNPN and CDR2 is SVGIG (reference sequence). The CDR3 extends over 16 amino acids. CDR3 sequence: CAWSAHLVYSYNEQFF. The DNA for the CDR3 is TGTGCCTGGAGTGCCCATCTAGTCTACTCCTACAATGAGCAGTTCTTC.

The rearrangement uses TRBV27 and TRBJ2-2, with 10 bases that match TRBD1. V dropped 4 bases and J dropped 4; count of bases not matched to a gene: 12. Germline V gives CDR1 MNHEY, CDR2 SMNVEV (reference sequence). The CDR3 is 18 residues long. CDR3 sequence: CASSYTPTGGLRTGELFF. The CDR3 nucleotides are TGTGCCAGCAGTTACACTCCGACAGGGGGCCTTCGCACCGGGGAGCTGTTTTTT.

This sequence joins TRBV10-2 and TRBJ2-7; D unclear. The CDR3 consists of 11 residues. V lost 3 bases to trimming and J lost 3 bases, with 3 bases between them. Looked up from germline, CDR1 is WSHSY and CDR2 is SAAADI. The CDR3 here is CASSDFYEQYF. The CDR3 DNA sequence: TGCGCCAGCAGTGATTTCTACGAGCAGTACTTC.

The chain is built from TRBV29-1 and TRBJ1-2, with 7 bases lining up with TRBD1. Per germline, CDR1 SQVTM and CDR2 ANQGSEA. This CDR3 contains 16 residues. The ends lost 2 bases at V and 4 bases at J; junction bases unmatched: 13. The CDR3 spells CSVESGYRGRIYGYTF. The DNA of the CDR3 is TGCAGCGTTGAATCGGGGTACAGGGGACGAATCTATGGCTACACCTTC.

J is TRBJ2-7 and V is TRBV4-1, with D possibly TRBD1 on 6 matching bases. Trimming pared 0 bases from V and 3 bases from J, leaving 6 bases between. Germline V gene lookup returns CDR1 MGHRA and CDR2 YSYEKL. CDR3 length equals 13 residues. Written as DNA, the CDR3 is TGCGCCAGCAGCCAAGACAGGGGCTACGAGCAGTACTTC. This codes for CASSQDRGYEQYF.

In the case of this clone: At one end the junction does not follow the germline gene, possibly because of a read error. This chain joins TRBV6-5 and TRBJ2-7, with 9 positions matching TRBD2. This CDR3 has 12 residues. Germline assignment: CDR1 MNHEY and CDR2 SVGAGI. CDR3 bases: TGTGCCTGCAGGGGGACTAGCAACGAGCAGTACTTC. It yields the protein CACRGTSNEQYF.

The rearrangement uses TRBV6-6 and TRBJ2-7; no clear D. Germline loops: CDR1 MNHNY, CDR2 SVGAGI (reference sequence). The V and J ends lost 7 bases and 6 bases respectively, with 10 bases between them. This CDR3 has 11 residues. CDR3 DNA: TGTGCCAGCAAAATCGGAGTCGAGCAGTACTTC. It yields the protein CASKIGVEQYF.

This chain connects TRBV4-3 to TRBJ2-7, with TRBD2 identical over 7 bases. The CDR3 length is 16 residues. Germline values: CDR1 LGHNA, CDR2 YSLEER. J was trimmed by 2 bases and V by 0 bases; bases with no gene match: 7. CDR3 protein: CASSQDGPSGAYEQYF. As DNA, the CDR3 is TGCGCCAGCAGCCAAGATGGTCCTAGCGGTGCCTACGAGCAGTACTTC.

The rearrangement joins TRBV7-2 to TRBJ2-3, with unresolved D. The V gene's germline CDR1 is SGHTA and CDR2 FQGNSA. V lost 3 bases to trimming and J lost 4 bases, with 5 bases between them. CDR3 length: 12 residues. The CDR3 DNA follows: TGTGCCAGCAGCTTTTTCGCAGATACGCAGTATTTT. Protein product: CASSFFADTQYF.

V usage is TRBV2 and J usage is TRBJ1-1; possible D gene TRBD1, 6 bases. V gave up 11 bases and J gave up 6 bases, with 16 bases separating them. CDR1 and CDR2 from the germline V gene are SNHLY and FYNNEI. The CDR3 is 12 amino acids. CDR3 sequence reads: CAGSTGGAEAFF. In nucleotides, the CDR3 is TGTGCCGGATCGACAGGAGGGGCTGAAGCTTTCTTT. Variable domain in full (rest from reference TRBV2 and TRBJ1-1): EPEVTQTPSHQVTQMGQEVILRCVPISNHLYFYWYRQILGQKVEFLVSFYNNEISEKSEIFDDQFSVERPDGSNFTLKIRSTKLEDSAMYFCAGSTGGAEAFFGQGTRLTVV.

The chain employs TRBV5-1 and TRBJ1-1, with 8 bases aligning to TRBD1. J gave up 4 bases and V 4 bases, and 9 bases lay outside the gene matches. This CDR3 has 15 residues. CDR1 is SGHRS and CDR2 is YFSETQ in the germline V gene. The CDR3 DNA sequence: TGCGCCAGCAGCCAACGGACAGGGCGGGGCACTGAAGCTTTCTTT. Translated: CASSQRTGRGTEAFF.

The V and J genes are TRBV7-7 and TRBJ2-1; 7 bases line up with TRBD1. V shed 1 base and J 4 bases; nucleotides not matched to a gene: 7. The CDR3 runs 16 residues. CDR1 and CDR2 (germline): SSHAT, FNYEAQ (reference sequence). CDR3 in DNA: TGTGCCAGCAGCTTAGGAGTGAAGGGACAGTACAATGAGCAGTTCTTC. This gives the protein CASSLGVKGQYNEQFF.

The chain's CDR3 is CASSEGQGWPGELFF. CDR3 bases: TGTGCCAGTAGTGAGGGACAGGGGTGGCCCGGGGAGCTGTTTTTT. The chain recombines TRBV19 with TRBJ2-2; 10 bases map to TRBD1. Germline V CDR1 and CDR2: LNHDA, SQIVND (reference sequence). The CDR3 totals 15 residues. The junction had 6 bases not matched to a gene; V was cut back by 5 bases and J by 6 bases.